This TCR beta chain appears in the sequencing data of a study of T cell repertoires in cytomegalovirus infection. Study-wide background: Matching HLA type and CMV infection were both indicated by public TCR beta signatures. Study-wide results and caveats: Carriage of CMV together with the relevant HLA was identifiable through cumulative public TCR beta family frequency. There were HLA-C-restricted CMV-specific TCR beta clonotypes dominating the ex vivo response.

Details on this clonotype: Its specificity is not known.

The CDR3 contains 15 residues. Germline V gene lookup returns CDR1 PRHDT and CDR2 FYEKMQ (reference sequence). Trimming cost V 1 base and J 7 bases, with 16 bases left between them. TCRdb redid the calling of the reads with MiXCR, one entry per CDR3 protein. The sample consists of more than 500,000 distinct CDR3 sequences, approximately 16% of them appearing once. The specimen was CD8+ T cells from PBMCs. This TCR derives from a human donor in good health (CMV status not recorded). Some clones in this sample may be carry-over from other donors' samples. The chain joins TRBV13 to TRBJ1-1, with D maybe TRBD1 (6 bases). CDR3: CASSLAGQSQNEAFF. Written as DNA, the CDR3 is TGTGCCAGCAGCTTAGCTGGACAGAGCCAAAATGAAGCTTTCTTT.